This TCR beta chain was captured in a study of T cell responses to AZD1222 COVID-19 vaccine. Remarks on this clone: As yet, its antigen is unknown.

Findings and limits, study-wide: Just 6 or 7 people given AZD1222 tested seropositive at baseline. Along spike, vaccine-associated CD4 TCRs were found throughout, with dominance at 160-218 and 743-854.

There are 13 residues in the CDR3. Germline CDR1 MNHEY, CDR2 SVGAGI. V shed 6 bases, J shed 7 bases, and the junction held 5 bases outside the gene matches. The data were produced by immunoSEQ multiplex PCR, yet TCRdb's version contains in-frame clones alone and is incomplete. Among fewer than 70,000 clones listed, about 87% were seen once. This chain connects TRBV6-5 to TRBJ1-2; 10 nucleotides line up with TRBD1. The TCR comes from an adult in good health. The input for sequencing was peripheral blood, taken on day 0 of AZD1222 vaccination. As DNA, the CDR3 is TGTGCCAGCAGACCCGGACAGGGGGGTGGCTACACCTTC. This gives the protein CASRPGQGGGYTF.